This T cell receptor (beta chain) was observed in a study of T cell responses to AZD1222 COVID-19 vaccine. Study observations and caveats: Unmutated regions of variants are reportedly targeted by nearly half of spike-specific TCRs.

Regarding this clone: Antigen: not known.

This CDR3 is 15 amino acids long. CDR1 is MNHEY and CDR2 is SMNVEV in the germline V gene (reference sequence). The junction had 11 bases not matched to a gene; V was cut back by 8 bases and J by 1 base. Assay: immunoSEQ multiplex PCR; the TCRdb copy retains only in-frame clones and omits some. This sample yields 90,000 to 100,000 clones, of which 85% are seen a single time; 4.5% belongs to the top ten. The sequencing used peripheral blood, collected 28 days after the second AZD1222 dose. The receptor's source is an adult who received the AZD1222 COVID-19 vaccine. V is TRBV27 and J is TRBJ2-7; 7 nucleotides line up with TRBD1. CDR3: CASYPLGGASYEQYF. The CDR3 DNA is TGTGCCAGCTACCCCCTAGGGGGCGCATCCTACGAGCAGTACTTC.